This T cell receptor beta chain emerged from a study of blood T cell repertoires in COVID-19. Germline values: CDR1 SGDLS, CDR2 YYNGEE. The CDR3 covers 16 residues. V lost 6 bases and J lost 7, with 23 bases in between. Data came from immunoSEQ multiplex PCR; TCRdb stores just in-frame clones and leaves some out. In the table there are roughly 240,000 clones, roughly 80% of which are singletons. The rearrangement uses TRBV9 and TRBJ2-1; a weak D match, TRBD2 (7 bases). The sequence was collected from a woman between 40 and 50 years old who had been exposed to COVID-19. What was sequenced was PBMCs or T cells enriched from blood (not recorded which). CDR3 in amino acids: CASNREGGGPLNEQFF. The CDR3 DNA reads as TGTGCCAGCAACCGAGAGGGAGGGGGGCCTCTAAATGAGCAGTTCTTC.